The clone carrying this T cell receptor beta chain was picked up many times. This record comes from a study of Graves' ophthalmopathy and Graves' hyperthyroidism. Germline V gene lookup returns CDR1 LGHDT and CDR2 YNNKEL (reference sequence). Trimming cost V 5 bases and J 4 bases, with 11 bases left between them. This CDR3 has 13 residues. Amplification from RNA transcripts yielded the TCR beta CDR3 regions. After a first-round RT-PCR with HTBI primers, a second-round multiplex PCR was run. TCRdb re-called the multiplex PCR reads through MiXCR, storing one row per CDR3 protein. The sample consists of some 360,000 distinct CDR3 sequences, approximately 18% of them appearing once.

The sequencing sample was made of peripheral blood. V gene TRBV3-1 combines with J gene TRBJ1-2, with D possibly being TRBD1 (5 bases). This receptor was taken from an adult woman with stable Graves' hyperthyroidism. The CDR3 DNA reads as TGTGCCAGCAGCATGGGGCTTGCCTATGGCTACACCTTC. This gives the protein CASSMGLAYGYTF.